A selection of T cell receptor beta chains follows, all from one sample in a study of blood T cell repertoires in COVID-19. Here immunoSEQ multiplex PCR was the method, and the copy in TCRdb shows in-frame clones only, minus some. Here the sample spans over 150,000 clones, around three quarters being singletons. Input material: PBMCs or T cells enriched from blood (not recorded which). Source of these receptors: a woman in her seventies in a cohort exposed to, infected with or recovered from COVID-19 (not recorded which). Both conserved end residues are part of each CDR3. The order of the fields is clone size, V gene, D gene, J gene, CDR3 DNA, CDR3 protein. D genes are given only for firm matches. Some rows have no size entry. The others give once, few or many, or a class for an expanded clone.

>-|TRBV3-1/TRBV3-2|TRBD1|TRBJ2-7
TGTGCCAGCAGCCCCTCCGACCGGACAGGACGCGAGCAGTACTTC
CASSPSDRTGREQYF
>-|TRBV6-6|TRBD2|TRBJ2-3
TGTGCCAGCAGTTTGCCGAGCGGGAGGGCCGCAGATACGCAGTATTTT
CASSLPSGRAADTQYF
>-|TRBV3-1/TRBV3-2|-|TRBJ2-7
TGTGCCAGCAGCCACAGAACGTACGAGCAGTACTTC
CASSHRTYEQYF
>-|TRBV7-8|TRBD1|TRBJ2-5
TGTGCCAGCAGCTTAGGGAACAGGGGGCGCGGAGAGACCCAGTACTTC
CASSLGNRGRGETQYF
>-|TRBV3-1/TRBV3-2|TRBD2|TRBJ2-3
TGTGCCAGCAGCCAAGGGACTAGCGGCACAGATACGCAGTATTTT
CASSQGTSGTDTQYF
>-|TRBV6-4|-|TRBJ2-7
TGTGCCAGCAACGGTCCCCCCCCGGTACGCTACGAGCAGTACTTC
CASNGPPPVRYEQYF
>-|TRBV3-1/TRBV3-2|TRBD1|TRBJ1-1
TGTGCCAGCAGCCATTCGACAGGGGGCCGTATCACTGAAGCTTTCTTT
CASSHSTGGRITEAFF
>-|TRBV12-3/TRBV12-4|-|TRBJ2-5
TGTGCCAGCAGTTTTTACGGGGAGACCCAGTACTTC
CASSFYGETQYF
>-|TRBV24-1|TRBD2|TRBJ2-3
TGTGCCACCAGTGATTCGGGACTAGCGGGAGAAACAGATACGCAGTATTTT
CATSDSGLAGETDTQYF
>-|TRBV5-1|-|TRBJ1-5
TGCGCCAGCAGCACCGGACAGCAGGGGCAGCCCCAGCATTTT
CASSTGQQGQPQHF
>few|TRBV2|-|TRBJ2-1
TGTGCCAGCCGAAGGGGCCGCTGGGGACTCTATACATACAATGAGCAGTTCTTC
CASRRGRWGLYTYNEQFF
>-|TRBV7-3|-|TRBJ1-2
TGTGCCAGCAGCTACGGACGGGAACCCTATGGCTACACCTTC
CASSYGREPYGYTF
>-|TRBV28|TRBD2|TRBJ2-1
TGTGCCACCTCGCGCGGGGGCTCCTACAATGAGCAGTTCTTC
CATSRGGSYNEQFF
>-|TRBV19|-|TRBJ2-7
TGTGCCAGTAGTTTACAGTGGGTAGGATCCTACGAGCAGTACTTC
CASSLQWVGSYEQYF
>once|TRBV28|TRBD1|TRBJ1-2
TGTGCCAGCAGTCCATCCGGGACAGGGCACTATGGCTACACCTTC
CASSPSGTGHYGYTF
>-|TRBV28|-|TRBJ1-6
TGTGCCTCAGGTTTAAGCTCCTATAATTCACCCCTCCACTTT
CASGLSSYNSPLHF
>-|TRBV28|-|TRBJ1-5
TGTGCCAGCAGTTTACCAGGGTTGGATCAGCCCCAGCATTTT
CASSLPGLDQPQHF
>-|TRBV6-5|-|TRBJ2-1
TGTGCCAGCAGGGCTCAAAACAATGAGCAGTTCTTC
CASRAQNNEQFF
>-|TRBV30|-|TRBJ2-2
TGTGCCTGGAGTCCCAGGGTTAACACCGGGGAGCTGTTTTTT
CAWSPRVNTGELFF
>-|TRBV9|-|TRBJ1-3
TGTGCCAGCAGCGTAGGCAGGCTTGGAAACACCATATATTTT
CASSVGRLGNTIYF
>-|TRBV7-9|-|TRBJ2-3
TGTGCCAGCAGCTTAGTGGTAGCGGTGGCAGATACGCAGTATTTT
CASSLVVAVADTQYF
>-|TRBV10-3|-|TRBJ1-4
TGTGCCATCAGTGAGCTGCTACGCGGTGAAAAACTGTTTTTT
CAISELLRGEKLFF
>-|TRBV5-5|-|TRBJ1-5
TGTGCCAGCAGCTTGTTGGCCAATCAGCCCCAGCATTTT
CASSLLANQPQHF
>-|TRBV28|-|TRBJ2-2
TGTGCCAGCAGTTTATGGGGGAGTGACACCGGGGAGCTGTTTTTT
CASSLWGSDTGELFF
>-|TRBV7-2|-|TRBJ1-5
TGTGCCAGCAGCTCCCCGGGTGTTTATCAGCCCCAGCATTTT
CASSSPGVYQPQHF
>-|TRBV28|TRBD1|TRBJ1-4
TGTGCCAGCCGCCCGCAGACGGACAGGGAAGAGTTTTTT
CASRPQTDREEFF
>-|TRBV6-2/TRBV6-3|-|TRBJ2-7
TGTGCCAGCAGTTCCGGCAGGGGAATCGAGCAGTACTTC
CASSSGRGIEQYF
>-|TRBV6-1|-|TRBJ1-3
TGTGCCAGCAGTGAATGGGCTGGGTCAGCTGCTGGAAACACCATATATTTT
CASSEWAGSAAGNTIYF
>once|TRBV7-9|TRBD2|TRBJ2-5
TGTGCCAGCAGCTTAGGGGGGACTAGCGGGACTGCGGAGACCCAGTACTTC
CASSLGGTSGTAETQYF
>once|TRBV19|-|TRBJ1-2
TGTGCCAGTAGTATTACGGGTAACTATGGCTACACCTTC
CASSITGNYGYTF
>many|TRBV6-1|TRBD1|TRBJ2-1
TGTGCCAGCAGTGGCCCACGGGACAGGGTGACCTACAATGAGCAGTTCTTC
CASSGPRDRVTYNEQFF